Below, 17 T cell receptor beta chains from the same sample are listed, as sequenced in a study of shared clonotypes between healthy human individuals. CD45RO-negative CD8 cells positively selected for CCR7 made up the naive population, which excluded terminally differentiated effector memory CD45RA+ cells. Sequenced by immunoSEQ multiplex PCR; TCRdb stores in-frame clones only, minus some. The sample carries roughly 590,000 clones, about 95% recorded once. Sequencing input: naive CD8+ T cells sorted from blood. These TCRs come from a woman in her 30s in good health.

V usage is TRBV5-1 and J usage is TRBJ2-7; TRBD2 aligns across 10 bases. There are 17 residues in the CDR3. CDR1 SGHRS and CDR2 YFSETQ come from the germline V gene. V gave up 0 bases and J gave up 3 bases; unmatched junction bases: 9. CDR3 sequence: CASSLGLAGAKYYEQYF. DNA of the CDR3: TGCGCCAGCAGCTTGGGGCTAGCGGGAGCGAAGTACTACGAGCAGTACTTC.

V usage is TRBV19 and J usage is TRBJ2-3; maybe TRBD2 (6 bases). Trimming took off 5 bases at V and 3 bases at J, with 18 bases between the two ends. Per germline, CDR1 LNHDA and CDR2 SQIVND (reference sequence). The CDR3 is 16 amino acids. CDR3 DNA sequence: TGTGCCAGTAGTGAGATCGCGGAGGGCCCGACAGATACGCAGTATTTT. It yields the protein CASSEIAEGPTDTQYF.

This chain uses TRBV14 with TRBJ2-5; D ambiguous. The CDR3 runs 13 residues. V lost 4 bases, J lost 4 bases, and 10 bases lay in between. Germline CDR1 is SGHDN and CDR2 is FVKESK. The CDR3 nucleotides read TGTGCCAGCAGCCCGCATTGGGGAGAGACCCAGTACTTC. This translates into CASSPHWGETQYF.

This chain links TRBV10-3 with TRBJ2-3; no clear D gene. The germline V gene encodes CDR1 ENHRY and CDR2 SYGVKD. This CDR3 contains 17 residues. Trimming removed 0 bases from V and 0 bases from J, with 13 bases in between. DNA of the CDR3: TGTGCCATCAGTGAGTCTGACGTCCGTTCTAGCACAGATACGCAGTATTTT. Amino acids: CAISESDVRSSTDTQYF.

Only one count was recorded for this clone. This chain joins TRBV29-1 and TRBJ2-5; the D call may be TRBD1 or TRBD2 (5 bases each). TRBJ2-7 matches the DNA end more closely, so the J call is doubtful. This CDR3 comprises 11 residues. Germline V CDR1 and CDR2: SQVTM, ANQGSEA. CDR3 DNA sequence: TGCAGCGCGGGACGGGACTACGAGCAGTACTTC. Amino acids: CSAGRDYEQYF.

V gene TRBV9 combines with J gene TRBJ2-2; 7 bases are a match to TRBD2. The J segment lost 6 bases and the V segment lost 2 bases, leaving 7 bases of the junction unmatched. The length of the CDR3 is 15 residues. Germline loops: CDR1 SGDLS, CDR2 YYNGEE. Written as DNA, the CDR3 is TGTGCCAGCAGCGTCCGCGGGAGAGGATCCGGGGAGCTGTTTTTT. Translating it yields CASSVRGRGSGELFF.

This rearrangement joins TRBV6-5 to TRBJ1-1; maybe TRBD1 (5 bases). V was cut by 0 bases and J by 4 bases, with 9 bases left in between. Per germline, CDR1 MNHEY and CDR2 SVGAGI. The CDR3 has 14 amino acids. CDR3 sequence: CASSYSPGSTEAFF. CDR3 DNA sequence: TGTGCCAGCAGTTACTCTCCAGGGAGCACTGAAGCTTTCTTT.

The chain has TRBV9 and TRBJ1-1, with unresolved D. The CDR3 extends over 13 amino acids. Germline CDR1 is SGDLS and CDR2 is YYNGEE. Trimming stripped 4 bases from V and 6 bases from J, with 13 bases between. The DNA of the CDR3 is TGTGCCAGCAGCACTGACATTGGGGCTGAAGCTTTCTTT. This encodes CASSTDIGAEAFF.

This chain connects TRBV29-1 to TRBJ2-7; a weak D match, TRBD1 (6 bases). The CDR3 extends over 12 amino acids. CDR1 is SQVTM and CDR2 is ANQGSEA in the germline V gene. Trimming removed 8 bases from V and 1 base from J, with 12 bases in between. CDR3 residues: CSTLGGSYEQYF. The CDR3 DNA is TGCAGCACATTAGGGGGATCCTACGAGCAGTACTTC.

The V and J genes are TRBV6-1 and TRBJ2-1; D gene uncertain. V lost 2 bases and J lost 9, with 5 bases in between. CDR1 and CDR2 (germline): MNHNS, SASEGT. This CDR3 region has 11 residues. The CDR3 nucleotides read TGTGCCAGCAGTGAAATAAGTGAGCAGTTCTTC. Amino acids: CASSEISEQFF.

V and J are TRBV28 and TRBJ1-1, with TRBD1 matching 8 bases. With 3 bases clipped from V and 0 bases from J, the junction kept 3 bases outside the gene matches. This CDR3 region has 15 residues. Germline CDR1 reads MDHEN; CDR2 reads SYDVKM. The CDR3 protein is CASSFRQGMNTEAFF. The CDR3 bases are TGTGCCAGCAGTTTTCGACAGGGGATGAACACTGAAGCTTTCTTT.

To note about this clone: Distinct nucleotide sequences in the sample also encode this CDR3. V is TRBV2 and J is TRBJ2-7; the D gene could be TRBD1 or TRBD2 (5 bases each). Per germline, CDR1 SNHLY and CDR2 FYNNEI. The V and J ends lost 6 bases and 1 base respectively, with 7 bases between them. This CDR3 region has 12 residues. The CDR3 region has the DNA TGTGCCAGCAGGGGGGTTTCCTACGAGCAGTACTTC. This sequence encodes CASRGVSYEQYF.

V and J are TRBV19 and TRBJ2-7; TRBD1 matches 7 bases. Germline CDR1 and CDR2: LNHDA and SQIVND (reference sequence). There are 14 residues in the CDR3. The V gene end was trimmed by 4 bases and the J gene end by 5 bases; junction bases not matched to a gene: 8. The CDR3 spells CASSTDRSLDEQYF. CDR3 in DNA: TGTGCCAGTAGTACGGACAGGTCCTTGGACGAGCAGTACTTC. The whole variable domain, remainder taken from reference TRBV19 and TRBJ2-7, is DGGITQSPKYLFRKEGQNVTLSCEQNLNHDAMYWYRQDPGQGLRLIYYSQIVNDFQKGDIAEGYSVSREKKESFPLTVTSAQKNPTAFYLCASSTDRSLDEQYFGPGTRLTVT.

The chain carries TRBV5-6 and TRBJ1-1, with D perhaps TRBD1 (5 bases). CDR3 length: 12 residues. From germline, CDR1 is SGHDT and CDR2 YYEEEE. Trimming left V 2 bases short and J 11 bases short, with 13 bases between. This chain's CDR3 is CASSLNRRTAFF. CDR3 DNA: TGTGCCAGCAGCTTAAACAGGAGAACGGCTTTCTTT.

The V gene is TRBV27, the J gene TRBJ1-4; TRBD1 is a possible D gene (6 bases). In germline, CDR1 is MNHEY, CDR2 SMNVEV (reference sequence). The V gene lost 3 bases and the J gene lost 1 base, with 15 bases spanning the gap. The CDR3 covers 17 residues. The DNA of the CDR3 is TGTGCCAGCAGTTTGATTTGGCAGGGGAAAACTAATGAAAAACTGTTTTTT. This gives the protein CASSLIWQGKTNEKLFF.

The chain is built from TRBV19 and TRBJ2-7; D is unresolved. Germline V CDR1 and CDR2: LNHDA, SQIVND (reference sequence). The CDR3 has 14 amino acids. Trimming removed 1 base from V and 0 bases from J, with 7 bases in between. CDR3 loop: CASSIAEASYEQYF. CDR3 DNA sequence: TGTGCCAGTAGTATAGCCGAGGCCTCCTACGAGCAGTACTTC.

The V and J genes are TRBV7-2 and TRBJ2-7; D not resolved. The CDR3 has 13 residues. Trimming removed 9 bases from V and 2 bases from J, with 14 bases in between. Germline loops: CDR1 SGHTA, CDR2 FQGNSA. CDR3 DNA: TGTGCCAGTCGCGACGGAAAACCCTACGAGCAGTACTTC. Translation gives CASRDGKPYEQYF.